The 21 T cell receptor beta chains in this list originate from one sample, sequenced in a study of response to subunit inactivated influenza vaccine. MiXCR was run by TCRdb on the RT-PCR reads, yielding one entry per CDR3 protein. This sample has 650,000 to 800,000 distinct CDR3 sequences; around a sixth occur once, and the top ten carry 9.5% to 13%. The sample consisted of PBMCs from blood, taken 5 to 6 days after vaccination. All receptors come from a man aged 50 to 60 who received an inactivated influenza vaccine.

This clonotype was counted ten times or more. J is TRBJ1-2 and V is TRBV10-3; TRBD1 matches at 7 bases. Germline V CDR1 and CDR2: ENHRY, SYGVKD. The ends lost 2 bases at V and 6 bases at J; junction bases unmatched: 6. This CDR3 spans 14 amino acids. The chain's CDR3 is CAISERQGVDGYTF. CDR3 DNA sequence: TGTGCCATCAGTGAGCGACAGGGAGTAGATGGCTACACCTTC.

This clonotype was seen a handful of times. The chain employs TRBV24-1 and TRBJ2-7, with D unresolved. Germline values: CDR1 KGHDR, CDR2 SFDVKD. V dropped 4 bases and J dropped 0 bases, with 6 bases sitting between them. CDR3 length: 13 residues. In DNA, the CDR3 is TGTGCCACCAGTGAACCTAGCTCCTACGAGCAGTACTTC. This encodes CATSEPSSYEQYF.

The chain links TRBV20-1 to TRBJ2-1, with 10 bases that match TRBD2. Germline values: CDR1 DFQATT, CDR2 SNEGSKA (reference sequence). The length of the CDR3 is 14 residues. The V segment lost 5 bases and the J segment 7 bases; nucleotides outside the gene matches: 8. CDR3 loop: CSASGLAARNEQFF. As DNA, the CDR3 is TGCAGTGCTTCCGGACTAGCGGCTAGAAATGAGCAGTTCTTC.

This clonotype was detected a few times. The J gene is TRBJ2-1, the V gene TRBV9, with 11 bases matching TRBD2. This CDR3 contains 17 residues. With 3 bases clipped from V and 5 bases from J, the junction kept 10 bases outside the gene matches. CDR1 is SGDLS, CDR2 YYNGEE, per germline. CDR3 amino acids: CASSGTGTSGSHNEQFF. The CDR3, as DNA: TGTGCCAGCAGCGGCACCGGGACTAGCGGCAGCCACAATGAGCAGTTCTTC. Combining the CDR3 with reference TRBV9 and TRBJ2-1 gives the whole variable domain DSGVTQTPKHLITATGQRVTLRCSPRSGDLSVYWYQQSLDQGLQFLIQYYNGEERAKGNILERFSAQQFPDLHSELNLSSLELGDSALYFCASSGTGTSGSHNEQFFGPGTRLTVL.

This sequence joins TRBV7-9 and TRBJ2-7, with D possibly TRBD2 on 6 matching bases. Germline CDR1 reads SEHNR; CDR2 reads FQNEAQ (reference sequence). The CDR3 is 14 residues long. V lost 1 base, J lost 3 bases, and 10 bases lay in between. The CDR3, as DNA: TGTGCCAGCAGCTTAGTTGGGGGGTTCTACGAGCAGTACTTC. This encodes CASSLVGGFYEQYF.

This clonotype came up a few times. The chain combines TRBV25-1 with TRBJ2-3, with 8 bases fitting TRBD1. Losses at the gene ends were 6 bases for V and 1 base for J; bases not matched to a gene: 3. Germline-derived CDR1 and CDR2 are MGHDK and SYGVNS. The CDR3 runs 14 residues. As DNA, the CDR3 is TGTGCCAGCAGGACAGGGGTAGGCACAGATACGCAGTATTTT. This gives the protein CASRTGVGTDTQYF.

V is TRBV6-1 and J is TRBJ2-2; no definite D call. This CDR3 has 15 amino acids. Trimming took 6 bases from V and 0 from J, leaving 11 bases between them. The germline CDR1 and CDR2 sequences are MNHNS and SASEGT. The CDR3 protein is CASRVSRSNTGELFF. CDR3 sequence (DNA): TGTGCCAGCAGGGTGAGCAGGTCGAACACCGGGGAGCTGTTTTTT.

V is TRBV4-3 and J is TRBJ1-6, with a tentative D call TRBD1 (6 bases). From germline, CDR1 is LGHNA and CDR2 YSLEER. The CDR3 has 18 amino acids. The V end was cut by 0 bases, the J end by 7 bases, with 19 bases between. The CDR3 protein is CASSQDLFGRTANSPLHF. The DNA for the CDR3 is TGCGCCAGCAGCCAAGATCTGTTTGGGAGGACAGCGAATTCACCCCTCCACTTT.

In its sample, this clonotype was seen a few times. This chain connects TRBV7-2 to TRBJ1-2; D not resolved. Germline V gene sequence: CDR1 SGHTA, CDR2 FQGNSA. Between the trimmed V and J ends, which lost 3 bases and 10 bases, there was a span of 18 bases. The CDR3 is made up of 14 amino acids. The DNA for the CDR3 is TGTGCCAGCAGCTTTTCTCGCGACAAGGATGACTACACCTTC. This sequence encodes CASSFSRDKDDYTF.

This clonotype came up a few times. The chain has TRBV7-8 and TRBJ2-3; 8 bases are shared with TRBD1. The CDR3 sequence is 14 residues long. J was trimmed by 2 bases and V by 5 bases; bases with no gene match: 3. Germline CDR1 SGHVS, CDR2 FQNEAQ. DNA of the CDR3: TGTGCCAGCAGCCCGACAGGGGTCACAGATACGCAGTATTTT. Translating it yields CASSPTGVTDTQYF.

This clonotype showed up just a few times. V usage is TRBV27 and J usage is TRBJ2-3; the match to TRBD2 covers 15 bases. This CDR3 contains 19 residues. Germline CDR1 is MNHEY and CDR2 is SMNVEV (reference sequence). V was pared by 5 bases and J by 4 bases, with 13 bases of the junction left unmatched. CDR3: CASSGLAGGRRIYSDTQYF. CDR3 coding DNA: TGTGCCAGCAGTGGACTAGCGGGAGGGCGGAGGATTTATTCAGATACGCAGTATTTT.

In its sample, this clonotype was seen once. The chain is built from TRBV4-3 and TRBJ1-2; TRBD1 agrees at 8 bases. The length of the CDR3 is 18 residues. The ends lost 0 bases at V and 0 bases at J; junction bases unmatched: 9. CDR1 and CDR2 from the germline V gene are LGHNA and YSLEER. CDR3 region: CASSQDQGASLANYGYTF. DNA for the CDR3: TGCGCCAGCAGCCAAGATCAGGGGGCATCCTTAGCTAACTATGGCTACACCTTC.

In this sample, this clonotype turned up a few times. CDR3 sequence: CASSLETSTGTLSYNEQFF. The CDR3, as DNA: TGCGCCAGCAGCTTGGAGACTAGTACCGGTACTCTCTCCTACAATGAGCAGTTCTTC. The chain uses TRBV5-1 and TRBJ2-1; tentative D call: TRBD2 (6 bases). Trimming took off 0 bases at V and 0 bases at J, with 19 bases between the two ends. CDR1 SGHRS and CDR2 YFSETQ come from the germline V gene. The CDR3 contains 19 residues.

The sample holds a few counts of this clonotype. J is TRBJ2-1 and V is TRBV18, with 7 nucleotides matching TRBD2. Trimming removed 5 bases from V and 14 bases from J; junction bases left unmatched: 12. Germline V gene data show CDR1 as KGHSH and CDR2 as LQKENI. The CDR3 is made up of 13 amino acids. The CDR3 sequence: CASSIPGLPNKFF. DNA for the CDR3: TGTGCCAGCTCAATACCGGGACTACCAAATAAGTTCTTC.

V usage is TRBV20-1 and J usage is TRBJ2-4; 9 bases line up with TRBD2. The CDR3 sequence is 15 residues long. The germline V gene encodes CDR1 DFQATT and CDR2 SNEGSKA (reference sequence). The ends lost 5 bases at V and 0 bases at J; junction bases unmatched: 5. In DNA form, the CDR3 reads TGCAGTGCTCCACGACTAGCGGAAGCCAAAAACATTCAGTACTTC. This encodes CSAPRLAEAKNIQYF.

There are many counts of this clonotype. The chain employs TRBV12-3 or TRBV12-4 and TRBJ2-7; TRBD1 aligns across 9 bases. The CDR3 covers 16 residues. The V segment lost 1 base and the J segment 3 bases; nucleotides outside the gene matches: 7. The CDR3 coding sequence is TGTGCCAGCAGTTTAGTGGGGACAGGGATCGGCTACGAGCAGTACTTC. This encodes CASSLVGTGIGYEQYF.

This clonotype was counted a few times. The CDR3 sequence: CSGARLAGRNEQFF. The DNA for the CDR3 is TGCAGCGGTGCCAGACTAGCGGGGCGGAATGAGCAGTTCTTC. The chain carries TRBV29-1 and TRBJ2-1; 11 bases map to TRBD2. Trimming cost V 7 bases and J 7 bases; bases outside gene matches: 9. The CDR3 length is 14 residues. CDR1 SQVTM and CDR2 ANQGSEA come from the germline V gene.

The CDR3, as DNA: TGCAGCGTTGATACAGGGGGCAGGGGCACAGATACGCAGTATTTT. This translates into CSVDTGGRGTDTQYF. The rearrangement links TRBV29-1 to TRBJ2-3, with 9 positions matching TRBD1. The V gene's germline CDR1 is SQVTM and CDR2 ANQGSEA. The V and J ends lost 3 bases and 1 base, in that order; junction bases with no gene match: 5. CDR3 size: 15 residues.

This clonotype was seen a few times. The chain carries TRBV27 and TRBJ1-5; D gene ambiguous. This CDR3 has 13 residues. The ends were cut back, 6 bases at V and 7 bases at J, with 13 bases in the middle. Germline V lookup: CDR1 MNHEY, CDR2 SMNVEV (reference sequence). CDR3 in DNA: TGTGCCAGCAGGCCAATCCAAGGCCAGCCCCAGCATTTT. Translating it yields CASRPIQGQPQHF.

This sequence joins TRBV30 and TRBJ1-6, with D perhaps TRBD1 (6 bases). V lost 2 bases and J 8 bases, leaving 13 bases between the germline ends. The CDR3 covers 14 residues. Germline lookup yields CDR1 GTSNPN and CDR2 SVGIG (reference sequence). CDR3 amino acids: CAWSWGQADSPLHF. CDR3 coding DNA: TGTGCCTGGAGTTGGGGGCAGGCGGATTCACCCCTCCACTTT.

This sequence joins TRBV5-1 and TRBJ2-7; no clear D. From germline, CDR1 is SGHRS and CDR2 YFSETQ. Trimming left V 6 bases short and J 1 base short, with 11 bases between. The CDR3 length is 13 residues. The CDR3 DNA sequence: TGCGCCAGCAAGGGCACGGTGTCCTACGAGCAGTACTTC. Translating it yields CASKGTVSYEQYF.